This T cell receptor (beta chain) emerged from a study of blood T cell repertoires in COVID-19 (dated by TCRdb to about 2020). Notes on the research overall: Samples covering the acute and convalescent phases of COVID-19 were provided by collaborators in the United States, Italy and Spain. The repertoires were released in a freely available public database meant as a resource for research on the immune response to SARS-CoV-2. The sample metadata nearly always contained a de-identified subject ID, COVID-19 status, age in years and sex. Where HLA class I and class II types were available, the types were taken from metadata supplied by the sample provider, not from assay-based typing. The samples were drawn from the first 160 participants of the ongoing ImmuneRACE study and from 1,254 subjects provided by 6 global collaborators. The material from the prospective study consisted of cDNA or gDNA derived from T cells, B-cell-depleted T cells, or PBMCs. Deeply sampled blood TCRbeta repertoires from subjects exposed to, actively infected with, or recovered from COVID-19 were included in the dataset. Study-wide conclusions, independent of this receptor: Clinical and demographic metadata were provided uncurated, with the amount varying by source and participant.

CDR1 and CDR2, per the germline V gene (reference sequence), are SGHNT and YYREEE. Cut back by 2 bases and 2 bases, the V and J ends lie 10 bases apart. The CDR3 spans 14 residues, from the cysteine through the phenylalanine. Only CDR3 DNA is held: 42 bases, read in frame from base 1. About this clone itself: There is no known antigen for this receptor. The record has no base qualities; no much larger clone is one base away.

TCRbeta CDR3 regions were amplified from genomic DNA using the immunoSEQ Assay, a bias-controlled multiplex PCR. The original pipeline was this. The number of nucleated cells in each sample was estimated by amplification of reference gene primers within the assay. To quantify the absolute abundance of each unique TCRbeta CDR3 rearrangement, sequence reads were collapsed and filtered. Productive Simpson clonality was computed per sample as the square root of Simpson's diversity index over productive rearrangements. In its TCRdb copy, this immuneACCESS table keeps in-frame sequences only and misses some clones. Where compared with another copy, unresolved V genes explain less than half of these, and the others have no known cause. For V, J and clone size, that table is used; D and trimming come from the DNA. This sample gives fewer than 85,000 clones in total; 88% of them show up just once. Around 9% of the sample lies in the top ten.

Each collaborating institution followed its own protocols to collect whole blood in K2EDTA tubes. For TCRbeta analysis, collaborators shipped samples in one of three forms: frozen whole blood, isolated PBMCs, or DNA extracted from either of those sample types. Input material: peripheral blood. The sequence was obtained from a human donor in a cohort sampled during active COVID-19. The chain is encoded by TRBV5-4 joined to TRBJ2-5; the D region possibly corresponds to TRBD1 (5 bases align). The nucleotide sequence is TGTGCCAGCAGCTTAGAGCAGGGACAAGAGACCCAGTACTTC. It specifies CASSLEQGQETQYF.